These 7 T cell receptor beta chains came from one sample sequenced in a study of T cells after yellow fever vaccination. TCRdb analysed the 5' RACE reads with MiXCR anew, one entry per CDR3 protein. The sample carries 250,000 to 400,000 distinct CDR3 sequences, about 4% recorded once. This material consisted of PBMCs, taken 5 days after the yellow fever booster vaccination. The source of these receptors is a man aged 18 to 29 who received the YFV17D yellow fever vaccine.

The rearrangement uses TRBV5-1 and TRBJ2-7, with 8 bases identical to TRBD2. V gave up 3 bases and J gave up 3 bases; unmatched junction bases: 11. Germline assignment: CDR1 SGHRS and CDR2 YFSETQ. This CDR3 has 16 amino acids. The CDR3 loop is CASSSTGGGPDYEQYF. The CDR3 DNA reads TGCGCCAGCAGCTCTACCGGGGGGGGGCCGGACTACGAGCAGTACTTC.

This clonotype occurred a few times. The V and J genes are TRBV4-1 and TRBJ2-1, with 9 bases aligning to TRBD2. Germline V gene data show CDR1 as MGHRA and CDR2 as YSYEKL. V dropped 1 base and J dropped 3; count of bases not matched to a gene: 4. CDR3 size: 16 residues. The DNA for the CDR3 is TGCGCCAGCAGCCAAGTCGCTAGCGGGGACTACAATGAGCAGTTCTTC. Protein sequence: CASSQVASGDYNEQFF.

This clonotype turned up a few times. The J gene is TRBJ2-5, the V gene TRBV7-7; D unclear. CDR3 length: 14 residues. The V end lost 1 base, the J end lost 1 base, and 7 bases lay between the germline ends. Germline CDR1 and CDR2: SSHAT and FNYEAQ (reference sequence). CDR3 in DNA: TGTGCCAGCAGCTTAGTGTCCTCCCAAGAGACCCAGTACTTC. This sequence encodes CASSLVSSQETQYF.

The chain combines TRBV20-1 with TRBJ2-3, with D possibly TRBD1 on 5 matching bases. Trimming left V 5 bases short and J 0 bases short, with 21 bases between. CDR1 and CDR2 (germline): DFQATT, SNEGSKA (reference sequence). The CDR3 contains 17 residues. CDR3 amino acids: CSAPPKGAGSSTDTQYF. The CDR3 DNA reads as TGCAGTGCTCCCCCAAAAGGGGCAGGCTCTAGCACAGATACGCAGTATTTT.

This clonotype showed up many times. The chain uses TRBV5-1 and TRBJ1-4, with 8 bases matching TRBD1. Germline trimming cut 3 bases from V and 0 bases from J; bases unmatched to any gene: 10. Germline assignment: CDR1 SGHRS and CDR2 YFSETQ. This CDR3 has 18 residues. CDR3 nucleotides: TGCGCCAGCAGCTCGGGACCTACAGGGGGAACAACTAATGAAAAACTGTTTTTT. Translating gives CASSSGPTGGTTNEKLFF.

V is TRBV25-1 and J is TRBJ2-7, with 9 bases matching TRBD1. The CDR3 loop spans 16 amino acids. V was clipped by 3 bases and J by 0 bases; unmatched bases: 6. Germline CDR1 is MGHDK and CDR2 is SYGVNS. The CDR3 protein is CASSDEGQGSSYEQYF. The CDR3 DNA reads TGTGCCAGCAGTGATGAGGGACAGGGAAGCTCCTACGAGCAGTACTTC.

This chain uses TRBV18 with TRBJ1-2; D gene ambiguous. The CDR3 is made up of 13 amino acids. Trimming left V 2 bases short and J 2 bases short, with 6 bases between. Germline lookup yields CDR1 KGHSH and CDR2 LQKENI. In nucleotides, the CDR3 is TGTGCCAGCTCACCAGAGACAAACTATGGCTACACCTTC. Amino acid sequence: CASSPETNYGYTF. The full variable domain, with the rest looked up from reference TRBV18 and TRBJ1-2, is NAGVMQNPRHLVRRRGQEARLRCSPMKGHSHVYWYRQLPEEGLKFMVYLQKENIIDESGMPKERFSAEFPKEGPSILRIQQVVRGDSAAYFCASSPETNYGYTFGSGTRLTVV.